This T cell receptor beta chain was captured by sequencing in a study of T cells in tumors after PD-1 blockade. Study-level information: Each patient got pembrolizumab 200 mg every 3 weeks or cemiplimab 350 mg every 2 weeks. Some patients also took daily vismodegib 150 mg during anti-PD-1 treatment. Findings of the study overall: Blood contained about 40% of the tumor's TCR clonotypes.

Germline-derived CDR1 and CDR2 are MRHNA and SNTAGT. V lost 2 bases and J 3 bases, leaving 4 bases between the germline ends. The CDR3 loop spans 13 amino acids. Comment on this clone: What it recognizes is unknown.

Some clones are missing from TCRdb's copy, which holds only in-frame ones; the method was immunoSEQ multiplex PCR. The data contain over 60,000 clones, less than 85% of them singletons. The sequences come from PBMCs, collected after anti-PD-1 treatment. The rearrangement uses TRBV6-4 and TRBJ2-2; D call uncertain. The TCR sequence derives from a human donor with basal cell carcinoma. The CDR3 region is CASSDQDTGELFF. The DNA for the CDR3 is TGTGCCAGCAGTGACCAGGACACCGGGGAGCTGTTTTTT.